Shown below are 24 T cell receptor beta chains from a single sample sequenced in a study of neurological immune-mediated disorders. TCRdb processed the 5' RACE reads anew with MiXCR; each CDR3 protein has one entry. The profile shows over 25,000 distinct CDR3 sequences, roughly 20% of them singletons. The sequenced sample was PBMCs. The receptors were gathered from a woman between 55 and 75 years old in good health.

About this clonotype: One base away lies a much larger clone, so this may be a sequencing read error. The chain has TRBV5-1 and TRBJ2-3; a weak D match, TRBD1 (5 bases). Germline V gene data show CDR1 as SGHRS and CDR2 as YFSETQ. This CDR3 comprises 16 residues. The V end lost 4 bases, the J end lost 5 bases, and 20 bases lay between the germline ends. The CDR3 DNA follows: TGCGCCAGCAGCGTGGCCCAGAGCAGGGCCATAGATACGCAGTATTTT. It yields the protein CASSVAQSRAIDTQYF.

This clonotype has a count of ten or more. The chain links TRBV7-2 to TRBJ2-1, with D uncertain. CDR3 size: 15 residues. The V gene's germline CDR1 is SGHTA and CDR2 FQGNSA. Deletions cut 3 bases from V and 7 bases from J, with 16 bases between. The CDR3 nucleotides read TGTGCCAGCAGCTTTCTCTCGCCGATTCGTAATGAGCAGTTCTTC. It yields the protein CASSFLSPIRNEQFF.

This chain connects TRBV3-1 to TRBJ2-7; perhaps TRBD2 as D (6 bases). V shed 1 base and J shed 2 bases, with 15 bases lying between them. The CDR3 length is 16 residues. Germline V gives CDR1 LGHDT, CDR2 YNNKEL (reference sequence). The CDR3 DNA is TGTGCCAGCAGCCAAGGAGGCCCGGGGGAAACCTACGAGCAGTACTTC. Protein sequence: CASSQGGPGETYEQYF.

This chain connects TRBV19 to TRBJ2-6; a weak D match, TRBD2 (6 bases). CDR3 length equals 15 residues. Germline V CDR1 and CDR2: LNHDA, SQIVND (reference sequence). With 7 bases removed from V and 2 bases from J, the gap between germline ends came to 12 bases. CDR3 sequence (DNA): TGTGCCAGTAAATTAAGGGAGGCTGGGGCCAACGTCCTGACTTTC. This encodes CASKLREAGANVLTF.

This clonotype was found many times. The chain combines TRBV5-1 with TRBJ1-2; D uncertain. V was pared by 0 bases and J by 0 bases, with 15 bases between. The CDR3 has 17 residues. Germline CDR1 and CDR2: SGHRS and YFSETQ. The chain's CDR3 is CASSLVNGKGANYGYTF. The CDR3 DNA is TGCGCCAGCAGCTTGGTAAACGGGAAGGGAGCTAACTATGGCTACACCTTC.

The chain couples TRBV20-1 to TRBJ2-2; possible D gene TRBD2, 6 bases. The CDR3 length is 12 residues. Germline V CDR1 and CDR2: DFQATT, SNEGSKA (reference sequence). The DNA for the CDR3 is TGCAGCGCGGGACGCGGCACCGGGGAGCTGTTTTTT. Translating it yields CSAGRGTGELFF.

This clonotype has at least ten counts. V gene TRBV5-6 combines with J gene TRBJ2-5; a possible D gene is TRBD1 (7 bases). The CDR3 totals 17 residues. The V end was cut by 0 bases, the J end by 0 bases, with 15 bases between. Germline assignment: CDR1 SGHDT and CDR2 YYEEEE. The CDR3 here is CASSLVGGDSDQETQYF. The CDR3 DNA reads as TGTGCCAGCAGCTTGGTAGGCGGGGACAGCGACCAAGAGACCCAGTACTTC.

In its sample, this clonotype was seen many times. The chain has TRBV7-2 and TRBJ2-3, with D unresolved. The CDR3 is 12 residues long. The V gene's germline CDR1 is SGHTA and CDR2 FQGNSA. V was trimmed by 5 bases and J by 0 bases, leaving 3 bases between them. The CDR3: CASSQSTDTQYF. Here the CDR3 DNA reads TGTGCCAGCAGCCAAAGCACAGATACGCAGTATTTT.

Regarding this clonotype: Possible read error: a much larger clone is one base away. CDR3 amino acids: CASSPDAGSIDTQYF. The CDR3 region has the DNA TGCGCCAGCAGCCCGGACGCCGGGAGCATAGATACGCAGTATTTT. The V gene is TRBV5-1, the J gene TRBJ2-3; tentative D call: TRBD2 (6 bases). This CDR3 is built from 15 residues. CDR1 and CDR2 from the germline V gene are SGHRS and YFSETQ.

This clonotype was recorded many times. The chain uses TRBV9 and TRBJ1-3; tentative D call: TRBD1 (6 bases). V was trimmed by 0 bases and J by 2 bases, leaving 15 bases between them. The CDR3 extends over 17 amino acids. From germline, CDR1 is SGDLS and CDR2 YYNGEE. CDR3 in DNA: TGTGCCAGCAGCGTAGCCCCAGTGGGACAAGCTGGAAACACCATATATTTT. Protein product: CASSVAPVGQAGNTIYF. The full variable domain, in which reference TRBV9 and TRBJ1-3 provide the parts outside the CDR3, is DSGVTQTPKHLITATGQRVTLRCSPRSGDLSVYWYQQSLDQGLQFLIQYYNGEERAKGNILERFSAQQFPDLHSELNLSSLELGDSALYFCASSVAPVGQAGNTIYFGEGSWLTVV.

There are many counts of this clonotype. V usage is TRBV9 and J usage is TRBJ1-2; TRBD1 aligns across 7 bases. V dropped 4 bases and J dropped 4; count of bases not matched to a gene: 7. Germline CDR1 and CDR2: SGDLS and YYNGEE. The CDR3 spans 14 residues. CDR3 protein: CASSTRDSSYGYTF. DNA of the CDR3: TGTGCCAGCAGCACCCGGGACAGCTCCTATGGCTACACCTTC.

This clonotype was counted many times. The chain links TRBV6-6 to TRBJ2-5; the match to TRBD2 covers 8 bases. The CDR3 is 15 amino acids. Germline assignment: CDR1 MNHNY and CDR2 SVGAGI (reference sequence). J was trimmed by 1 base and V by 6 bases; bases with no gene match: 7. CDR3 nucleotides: TGTGCCAGCAGCACGGGGGGGGTTGGCCAAGAGACCCAGTACTTC. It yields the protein CASSTGGVGQETQYF.

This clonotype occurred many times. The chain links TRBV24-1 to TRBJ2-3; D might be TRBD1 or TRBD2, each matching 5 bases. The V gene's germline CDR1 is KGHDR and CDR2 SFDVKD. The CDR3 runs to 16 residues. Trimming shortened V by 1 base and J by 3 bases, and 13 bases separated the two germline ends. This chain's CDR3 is CATSDFWDGQTDTQYF. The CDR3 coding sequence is TGTGCCACCAGTGATTTTTGGGACGGCCAAACAGATACGCAGTATTTT.

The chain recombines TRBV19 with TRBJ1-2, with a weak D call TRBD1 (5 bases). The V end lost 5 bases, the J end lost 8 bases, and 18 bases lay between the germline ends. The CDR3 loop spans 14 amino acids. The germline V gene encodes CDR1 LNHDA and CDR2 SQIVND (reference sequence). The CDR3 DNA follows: TGTGCCAGTAGTTCCCGCGGGACCGCGTGGGGCTACACCTTC. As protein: CASSSRGTAWGYTF.

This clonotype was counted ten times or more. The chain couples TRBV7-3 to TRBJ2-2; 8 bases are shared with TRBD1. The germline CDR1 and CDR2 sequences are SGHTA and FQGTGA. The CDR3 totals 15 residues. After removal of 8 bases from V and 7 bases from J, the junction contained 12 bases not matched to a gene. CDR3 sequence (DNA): TGTGCCAGCGCTCCGGGACAGGAGGTCGGCGGGGAGCTGTTTTTT. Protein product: CASAPGQEVGGELFF.

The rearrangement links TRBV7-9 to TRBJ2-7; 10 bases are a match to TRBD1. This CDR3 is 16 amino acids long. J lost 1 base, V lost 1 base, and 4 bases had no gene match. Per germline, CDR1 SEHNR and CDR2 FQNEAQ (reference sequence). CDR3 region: CASSLVPDRGSYEQYF. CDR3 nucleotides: TGTGCCAGCAGCTTAGTCCCGGACAGGGGGTCCTACGAGCAGTACTTC.

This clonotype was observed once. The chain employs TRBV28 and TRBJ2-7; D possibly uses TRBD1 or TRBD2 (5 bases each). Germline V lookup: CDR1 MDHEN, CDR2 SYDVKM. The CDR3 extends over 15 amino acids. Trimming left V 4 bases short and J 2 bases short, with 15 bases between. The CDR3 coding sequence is TGTGCCAGCAGTTCAACCGGGACGGCAACCTACGAGCAGTACTTC. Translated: CASSSTGTATYEQYF.

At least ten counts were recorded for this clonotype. CDR3 bases: TGTGCCAGCAGCTTAAATAGCCCCCCGGCGGGGTCATACTCCTACAATGAGCAGTTCTTC. It translates to CASSLNSPPAGSYSYNEQFF. The chain is built from TRBV7-8 and TRBJ2-1, with D possibly TRBD2 on 6 matching bases. Trimming took 2 bases from V and 0 from J, leaving 23 bases between them. The CDR3 consists of 20 residues. Germline lookup yields CDR1 SGHVS and CDR2 FQNEAQ.

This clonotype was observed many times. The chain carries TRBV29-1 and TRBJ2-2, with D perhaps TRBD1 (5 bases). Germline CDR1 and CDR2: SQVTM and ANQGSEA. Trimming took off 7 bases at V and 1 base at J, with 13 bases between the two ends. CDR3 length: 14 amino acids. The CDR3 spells CSGLDTGNTGELFF. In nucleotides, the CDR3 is TGCAGCGGCTTGGACACTGGGAACACCGGGGAGCTGTTTTTT.

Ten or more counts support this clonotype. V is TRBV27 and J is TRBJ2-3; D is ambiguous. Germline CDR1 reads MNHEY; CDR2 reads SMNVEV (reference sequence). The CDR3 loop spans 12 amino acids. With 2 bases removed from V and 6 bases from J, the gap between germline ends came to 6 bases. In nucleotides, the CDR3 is TGTGCCAGCAGTTTAATATATGATACGCAGTATTTT. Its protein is CASSLIYDTQYF.

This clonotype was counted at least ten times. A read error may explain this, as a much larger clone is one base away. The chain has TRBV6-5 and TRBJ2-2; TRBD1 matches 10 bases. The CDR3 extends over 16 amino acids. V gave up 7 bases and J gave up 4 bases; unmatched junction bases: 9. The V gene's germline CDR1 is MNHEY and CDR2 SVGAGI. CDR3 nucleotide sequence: TGTGCCAGCAACCCCCTCCGGACAGGGGGCACCGGGGAGCTGTTTTTT. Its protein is CASNPLRTGGTGELFF.

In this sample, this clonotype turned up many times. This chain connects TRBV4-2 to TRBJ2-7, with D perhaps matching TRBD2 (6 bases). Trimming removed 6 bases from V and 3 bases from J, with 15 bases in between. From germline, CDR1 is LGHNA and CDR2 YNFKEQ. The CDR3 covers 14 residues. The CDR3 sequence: CASSLTGRDYEQYF. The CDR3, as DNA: TGTGCCAGCAGTCTGACCGGGAGAGACTACGAGCAGTACTTC.

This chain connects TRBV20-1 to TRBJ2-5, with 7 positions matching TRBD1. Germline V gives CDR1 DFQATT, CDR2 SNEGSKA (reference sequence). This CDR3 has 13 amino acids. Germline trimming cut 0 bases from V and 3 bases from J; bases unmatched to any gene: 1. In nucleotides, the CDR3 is TGCAGTGCTAGAGATACAGGGGAAGAGACCCAGTACTTC. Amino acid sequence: CSARDTGEETQYF.

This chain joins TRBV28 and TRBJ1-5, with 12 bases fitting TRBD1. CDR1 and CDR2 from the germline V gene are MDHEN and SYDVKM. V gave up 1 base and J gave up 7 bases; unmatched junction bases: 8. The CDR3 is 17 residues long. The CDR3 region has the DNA TGTGCCAGCAGTTTATTAGAGGGACAGGGGGCTAAACAGCCCCAGCATTTT. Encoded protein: CASSLLEGQGAKQPQHF. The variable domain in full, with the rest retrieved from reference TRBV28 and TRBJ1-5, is DVKVTQSSRYLVKRTGEKVFLECVQDMDHENMFWYRQDPGLGLRLIYFSYDVKMKEKGDIPEGYSVSREKKERFSLILESASTNQTSMYLCASSLLEGQGAKQPQHFGDGTRLSIL.